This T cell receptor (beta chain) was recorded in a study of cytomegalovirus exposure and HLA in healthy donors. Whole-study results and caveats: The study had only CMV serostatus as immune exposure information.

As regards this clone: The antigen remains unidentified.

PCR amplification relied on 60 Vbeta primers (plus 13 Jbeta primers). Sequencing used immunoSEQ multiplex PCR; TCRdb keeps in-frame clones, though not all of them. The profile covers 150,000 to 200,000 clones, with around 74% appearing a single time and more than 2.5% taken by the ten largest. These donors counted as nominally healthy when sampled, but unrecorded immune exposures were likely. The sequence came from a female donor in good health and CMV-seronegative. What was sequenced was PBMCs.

CDR3: CASKFGAQGNDEQYF. CDR3 DNA: TGTGCCAGCAAGTTCGGTGCACAGGGGAACGACGAGCAGTACTTC. The chain uses TRBV6-5 and TRBJ2-7; TRBD1 agrees at 7 bases. V shed 7 bases and J 5 bases; nucleotides not matched to a gene: 14. The germline V gene has CDR1 MNHEY and CDR2 SVGAGI. CDR3 length: 15 residues.